These 8 T cell receptor beta chains were all obtained from the same sample, sequenced in a study of spatial heterogeneity in lung cancer. Time point defined: sample taken at primary tumor resection. Tumor, nontumor lung or frozen PBMC supplied whole RNA, sequenced without sorting. From the 5' RACE reads, TCRdb called clonotypes with MiXCR, one entry per CDR3 protein. This table has some 11,000 distinct CDR3 sequences, approximately 6.2% appearing once. This specimen consisted of normal lung tissue next to the tumor, obtained at surgery. The receptor source for this set is a male donor with early-stage non-small cell lung cancer.

This clonotype came up many times. This beta chain is a stray sequence in a library constructed for alpha chains; its clone size is not meaningful. The V gene is TRBV20-1, the J gene TRBJ2-3; D ambiguous. The CDR3 is 12 amino acids. V was clipped by 0 bases and J by 6 bases, with 7 bases between them. Germline lookup yields CDR1 DFQATT and CDR2 SNEGSKA (reference sequence). DNA for the CDR3: TGCAGTGCTAGAGATATTACGGATACGCAGTATTTT. It specifies CSARDITDTQYF.

Remarks on this clonotype: As an off-target read in a library built for alpha chains, this beta chain has a frequency of little significance. The genes are TRBV29-1 and TRBJ2-2; D not resolved. The germline V and J ends were trimmed by 6 bases and 1 base, with 9 bases remaining between them. CDR3 length equals 13 residues. Germline CDR1 reads SQVTM; CDR2 reads ANQGSEA. The CDR3 DNA is TGCAGCGTCGGAACCCAGAACACCGGGGAGCTGTTTTTT. Residues: CSVGTQNTGELFF.

This clonotype qualifies as medium-sized. Since the library was made to target alpha chains, this beta chain is a stray read and its abundance is not meaningful. The V call is TRBV11-2, the J call TRBJ1-2; TRBD1 agrees at 11 bases. The V gene's germline CDR1 is SGHAT and CDR2 FQNNGV. The CDR3 extends over 14 amino acids. Trimming took 5 bases from V and 5 from J; bases not matched to a gene: 4. In DNA form, the CDR3 reads TGTGCCAGCAGCCCCCGGGACAGGGGGTATGGCTACACCTTC. Translation gives CASSPRDRGYGYTF.

This clonotype was picked up many times. Because the library targeted alpha chains, this beta chain is an off-target read whose size means little. The CDR3 bases are TGTGCCAGCAGGCCCCGGGACAATCAGCCCCAGCATTTT. As protein: CASRPRDNQPQHF. The rearrangement joins TRBV2 to TRBJ1-5; D unclear. Germline V gives CDR1 SNHLY, CDR2 FYNNEI. V was cut by 6 bases and J by 3 bases, with 9 bases left in between. There are 13 residues in the CDR3.

Ten or more counts support this clonotype. As an off-target read in a library built for alpha chains, this beta chain has a frequency of little significance. The chain uses TRBV6-6 and TRBJ1-5; the D is unclear. This CDR3 is built from 17 residues. Trimming removed 3 bases from V and 2 bases from J, with 17 bases in between. Germline V CDR1 and CDR2: MNHNY, SVGAGI (reference sequence). This CDR3 reads CASSYSVGQRGNQPQHF. Written as DNA, the CDR3 is TGTGCCAGCAGTTATAGTGTCGGGCAGCGGGGCAATCAGCCCCAGCATTTT.

This clonotype was recorded at least ten times. This beta chain represents an off-target read in a library built for alpha chains; its size is of limited meaning. J is TRBJ2-3 and V is TRBV7-9; D may be TRBD1 (5 bases). CDR3 length: 16 amino acids. Germline V lookup: CDR1 SEHNR, CDR2 FQNEAQ (reference sequence). V lost 2 bases to trimming and J lost 0 bases, with 12 bases between them. This chain's CDR3 is CASSLSIGASTDTQYF. The CDR3 DNA reads TGTGCCAGCAGCTTAAGCATTGGGGCTAGCACAGATACGCAGTATTTT.

Judged by abundance, this clonotype is medium-sized. Since it is a stray read in a library aimed at alpha chains, this beta chain has a size that is not meaningful. The DNA of the CDR3 is TGTGCCAGCAGCTTAGAGGGACTACCTGCTGATACGCAGTATTTT. Translation: CASSLEGLPADTQYF. This chain joins TRBV7-3 and TRBJ2-3; 7 bases agree with TRBD2. This CDR3 spans 15 amino acids. CDR1 is SGHTA, CDR2 FQGTGA, per germline. V dropped 2 bases and J dropped 6; count of bases not matched to a gene: 8.

This clonotype has a count of ten or more. This beta chain slipped into a library made for alpha chains as a stray read, so its size is not meaningful. J is TRBJ1-2 and V is TRBV20-1; possible D gene TRBD1, 5 bases. V was shortened by 0 bases and J by 8 bases, with 16 bases between the two germline ends. The CDR3 is made up of 14 amino acids. Germline assignment: CDR1 DFQATT and CDR2 SNEGSKA (reference sequence). CDR3 protein: CSARDWRKEGGYTF. The CDR3 DNA is TGCAGTGCTAGAGATTGGCGGAAGGAGGGGGGCTACACCTTC.